The clone carrying this TCR beta chain was counted only a few times. The entry originates in a study of sequential checkpoint blockade in melanoma. Whole-study context: Arm A got nivolumab then ipilimumab; arm B the reverse, 1:1. After both sequences, patients received maintenance nivolumab.

Produced via immunoSEQ multiplex PCR; TCRdb's table is partial and in-frame only. Of about 20,000 clones listed, more than 25% were seen once; the top ten hold 6.5% to 9%. Treatment specified: randomized to nivolumab then ipilimumab (arm A) or the reverse (arm B). DNA-damaging chemotherapy had not been given to any patient beforehand. This CDR3 is built from 13 residues. V was shortened by 10 bases and J by 5 bases, with 17 bases between the two germline ends. Germline CDR1 MDHEN, CDR2 SYDVKM. The sequenced sample was tumor tissue (inferred from file names), obtained from a patient given nivolumab and ipilimumab in sequence. The sequence was obtained from a human donor with melanoma. This sequence joins TRBV28 and TRBJ2-5, with D maybe TRBD2 (5 bases). CDR3 in amino acids: CATGVGLAETQYF. In DNA, the CDR3 is TGTGCCACCGGGGTTGGGTTAGCGGAGACCCAGTACTTC.